This T cell receptor (beta chain) was retrieved from a study of blood T cell repertoires in COVID-19. This clone was detected only a few times. Other nucleotide sequences in the sample specify the same CDR3. Original data processing: Cell counts per sample came from amplifying reference gene primers. Assay used: immunoSEQ multiplex PCR; TCRdb lists only in-frame clones, some missing. V and J calls and clone size are copied from that table; D and trimming were computed from the DNA. This sample carries tens of thousands of clones, about 91% of them seen once, and the ten largest clones take roughly 3.6%. Germline V CDR1 and CDR2: SGHDT, YYEEEE. The CDR3 loop spans 16 amino acids. Trimming took off 0 bases at V and 0 bases at J, with 13 bases between the two ends.

The chain links TRBV5-6 to TRBJ2-7; maybe TRBD2 (7 bases). Sequenced input: peripheral blood. This clonotype was sampled from a human donor in a cohort sampled during active COVID-19. The DNA of the CDR3 is TGTGCCAGCAGCTTGGGAGGGGGGGTACTCTCCTACGAGCAGTACTTC. Protein: CASSLGGGVLSYEQYF.